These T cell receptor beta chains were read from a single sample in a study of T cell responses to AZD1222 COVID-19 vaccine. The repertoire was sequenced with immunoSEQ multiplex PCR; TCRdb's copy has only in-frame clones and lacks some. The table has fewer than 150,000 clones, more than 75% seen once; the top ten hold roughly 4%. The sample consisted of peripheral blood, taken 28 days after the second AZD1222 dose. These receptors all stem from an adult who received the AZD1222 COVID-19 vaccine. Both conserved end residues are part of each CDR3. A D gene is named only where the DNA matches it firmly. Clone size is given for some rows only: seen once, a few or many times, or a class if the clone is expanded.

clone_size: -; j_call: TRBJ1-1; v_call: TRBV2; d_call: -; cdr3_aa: CASRPDRNTEAFF; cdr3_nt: TGTGCCAGCAGGCCAGACAGGAACACTGAAGCTTTCTTT
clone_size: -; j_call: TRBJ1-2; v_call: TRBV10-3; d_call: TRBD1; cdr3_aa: CAISLRQGHGYGYTF; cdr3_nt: TGTGCCATCAGTTTGAGACAGGGGCATGGCTATGGCTACACCTTC
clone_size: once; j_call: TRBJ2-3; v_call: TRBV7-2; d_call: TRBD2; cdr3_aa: CASSSSGGALLSTQYF; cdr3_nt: TGTGCCAGCAGCTCTAGCGGGGGGGCTCTCTTGTCTACGCAGTATTTT
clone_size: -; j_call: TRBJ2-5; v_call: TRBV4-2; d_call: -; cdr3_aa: CASSQVQLQETQYF; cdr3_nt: TGTGCCAGCAGCCAAGTGCAGCTCCAAGAGACCCAGTACTTC
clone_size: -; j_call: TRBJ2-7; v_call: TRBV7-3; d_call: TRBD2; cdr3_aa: CASSWGGLTYEQYF; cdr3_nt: TGTGCCAGCAGCTGGGGGGGACTAACCTACGAGCAGTACTTC
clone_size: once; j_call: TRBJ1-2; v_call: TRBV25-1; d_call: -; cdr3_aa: CASSGYSFGYTF; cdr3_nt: TGTGCCAGCAGTGGATATTCCTTTGGCTACACCTTC
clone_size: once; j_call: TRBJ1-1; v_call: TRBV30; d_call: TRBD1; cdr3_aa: CAWSPKGQGVKAFF; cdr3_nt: TGTGCCTGGAGCCCGAAGGGACAGGGGGTTAAAGCTTTCTTT
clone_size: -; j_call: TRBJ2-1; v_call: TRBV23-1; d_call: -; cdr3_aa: CASGGTRRTYVTAGGYDEQFF; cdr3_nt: TGCGCCAGCGGGGGAACCAGGCGCACGTACGTAACTGCAGGCGGTTACGATGAGCAGTTCTTC
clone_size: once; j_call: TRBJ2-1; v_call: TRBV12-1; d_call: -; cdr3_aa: CASSCGPPGLAGSNEQFF; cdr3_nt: TGTGCCAGCAGCTGTGGGCCACCGGGACTAGCGGGATCCAATGAGCAGTTCTTC
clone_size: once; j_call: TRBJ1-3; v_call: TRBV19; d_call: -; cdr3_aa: CASSMRFRVSGNTIYF; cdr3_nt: TGTGCCAGTAGTATGAGGTTTAGAGTGTCTGGAAACACCATATATTTT
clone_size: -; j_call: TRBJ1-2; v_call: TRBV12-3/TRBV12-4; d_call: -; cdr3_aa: CASSPGGEGGYTF; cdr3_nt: TGTGCCAGCAGTCCCGGGGGGGAAGGGGGCTACACCTTC
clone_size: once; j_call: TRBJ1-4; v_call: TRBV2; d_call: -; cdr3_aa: CASSETGTDREKLFF; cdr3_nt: TGTGCCAGCAGTGAGACCGGGACGGACCGTGAAAAACTGTTTTTT
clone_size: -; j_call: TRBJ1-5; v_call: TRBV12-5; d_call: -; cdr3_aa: CASGLWRGTYSNQPQHF; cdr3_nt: TGTGCTAGTGGTTTGTGGAGGGGGACATATAGCAATCAGCCCCAGCATTTT
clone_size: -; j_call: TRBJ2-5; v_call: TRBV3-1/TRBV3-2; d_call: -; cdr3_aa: CASSRPKETQYF; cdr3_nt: TGTGCCAGCAGCCGACCGAAAGAGACCCAGTACTTC
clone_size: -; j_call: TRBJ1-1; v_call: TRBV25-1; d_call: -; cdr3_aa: CASSEPGPNTEAFF; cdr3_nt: TGTGCCAGCAGTGAACCCGGACCGAACACTGAAGCTTTCTTT
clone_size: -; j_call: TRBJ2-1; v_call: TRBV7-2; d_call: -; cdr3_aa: CASSQGGGARGEQFF; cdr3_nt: TGTGCCAGCAGCCAGGGGGGAGGGGCGCGAGGTGAGCAGTTCTTC
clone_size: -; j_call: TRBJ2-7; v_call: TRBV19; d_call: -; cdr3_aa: CASSPLQGSSYEQYF; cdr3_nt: TGTGCCAGTAGCCCTCTACAGGGCTCTTCTTACGAGCAGTACTTC
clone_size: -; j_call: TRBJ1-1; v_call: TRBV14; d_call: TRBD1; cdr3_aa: CASSRPGQGRTEAFF; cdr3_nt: TGTGCCAGCAGTCGCCCGGGACAGGGAAGGACTGAAGCTTTCTTT
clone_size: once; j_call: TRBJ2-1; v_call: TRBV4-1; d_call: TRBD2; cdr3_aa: CASSQPTSGGPNNEQFF; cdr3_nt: TGCGCCAGCAGCCAGCCCACTAGCGGGGGGCCGAACAATGAGCAGTTCTTC
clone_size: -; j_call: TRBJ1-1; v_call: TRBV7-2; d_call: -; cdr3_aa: CASSFGGSMNTEAFF; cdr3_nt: TGTGCCAGCAGCTTTGGGGGCAGTATGAACACTGAAGCTTTCTTT
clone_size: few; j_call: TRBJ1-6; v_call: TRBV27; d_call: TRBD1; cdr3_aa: CASSKGWGQINSPLHF; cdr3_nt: TGTGCCAGCAGTAAAGGGTGGGGACAGATTAATTCACCCCTCCACTTT
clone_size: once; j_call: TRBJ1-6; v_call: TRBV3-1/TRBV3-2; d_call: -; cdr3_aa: CASSQARRVGFPPLHF; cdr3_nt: TGTGCCAGCAGCCAAGCCCGTAGGGTGGGATTTCCACCCCTCCACTTT
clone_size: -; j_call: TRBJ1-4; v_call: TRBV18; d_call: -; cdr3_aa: CASSSQDGWGLFF; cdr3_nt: TGTGCCAGCTCATCCCAGGACGGGTGGGGACTGTTTTTT
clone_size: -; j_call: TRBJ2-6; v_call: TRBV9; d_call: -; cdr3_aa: CASRPLGGANVLTF; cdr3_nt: TGTGCCAGCAGGCCTCTGGGGGGGGCCAACGTCCTGACTTTC
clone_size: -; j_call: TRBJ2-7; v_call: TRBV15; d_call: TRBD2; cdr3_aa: CATSRDSGSYEQYF; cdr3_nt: TGTGCCACCAGCAGAGACAGCGGGAGCTACGAGCAGTACTTC
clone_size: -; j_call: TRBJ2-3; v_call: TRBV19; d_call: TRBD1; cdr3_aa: CASSSGQGTQYF; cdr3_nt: TGTGCCAGTAGCAGCGGACAGGGTACGCAGTATTTT
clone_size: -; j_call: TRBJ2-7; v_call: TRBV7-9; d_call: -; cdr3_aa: CASSLASLEVTTYEQYF; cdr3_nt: TGTGCCAGCAGCTTAGCGAGCCTGGAGGTAACTACCTACGAGCAGTACTTC
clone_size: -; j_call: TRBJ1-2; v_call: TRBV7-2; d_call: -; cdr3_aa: CASSPQQGAFYGYTF; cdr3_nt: TGTGCCAGCAGCCCACAACAGGGCGCCTTCTATGGCTACACCTTC
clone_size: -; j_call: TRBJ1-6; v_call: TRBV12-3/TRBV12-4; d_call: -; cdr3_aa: CASRSESSPLHF; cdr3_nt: TGTGCCAGCAGATCCGAAAGTTCACCCCTCCACTTT
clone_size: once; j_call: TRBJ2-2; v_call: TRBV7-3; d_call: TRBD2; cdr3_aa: CASSFGTSGRRDTGELFF; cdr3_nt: TGTGCCAGCAGCTTCGGGACTAGCGGGAGGCGGGACACCGGGGAGCTGTTTTTT
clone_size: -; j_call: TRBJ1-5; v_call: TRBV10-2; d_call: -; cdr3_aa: CASSESSTTQHF; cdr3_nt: TGCGCCAGCAGTGAGTCAAGCACTACCCAGCATTTT
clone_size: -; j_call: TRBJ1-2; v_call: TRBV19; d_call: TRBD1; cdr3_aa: CASSTRTGGYGYTF; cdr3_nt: TGTGCCAGTAGTACCCGGACAGGAGGCTATGGCTACACCTTC
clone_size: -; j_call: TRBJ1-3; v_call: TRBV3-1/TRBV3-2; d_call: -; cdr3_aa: CASSQVVGYLLQAPSGNTIYF; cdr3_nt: TGTGCCAGCAGCCAAGTCGTCGGGTATCTGCTACAGGCCCCCTCTGGAAACACCATATATTTT
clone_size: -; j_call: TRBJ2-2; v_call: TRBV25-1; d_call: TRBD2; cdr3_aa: CASARGGWPGELFF; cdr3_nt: TGTGCCAGCGCCCGGGGAGGGTGGCCCGGGGAGCTGTTTTTT
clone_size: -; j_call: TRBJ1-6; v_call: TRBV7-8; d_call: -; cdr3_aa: CASSQSGTRNSPLHF; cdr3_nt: TGTGCCAGCAGCCAAAGCGGGACCAGAAATTCACCCCTCCACTTT
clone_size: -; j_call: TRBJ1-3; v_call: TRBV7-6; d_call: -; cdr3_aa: CASSANRDHGNTIYF; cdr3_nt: TGTGCCAGCAGCGCAAACCGGGACCATGGAAACACCATATATTTT
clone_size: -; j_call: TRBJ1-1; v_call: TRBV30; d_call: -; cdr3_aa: CAWSASFEAFF; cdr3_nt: TGTGCCTGGAGTGCGTCTTTCGAAGCTTTCTTT
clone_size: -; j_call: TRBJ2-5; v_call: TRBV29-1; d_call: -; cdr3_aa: CSTRDSGGETQYF; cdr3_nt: TGCAGCACCCGGGACAGCGGGGGAGAGACCCAGTACTTC
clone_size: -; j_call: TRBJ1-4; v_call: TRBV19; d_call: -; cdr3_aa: CASSMGGYEKLFF; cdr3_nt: TGTGCCAGTAGTATGGGAGGATACGAAAAACTGTTTTTT
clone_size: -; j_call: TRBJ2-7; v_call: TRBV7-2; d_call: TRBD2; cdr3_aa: CASSFRLAGHSYEQYF; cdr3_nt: TGTGCCAGCAGCTTTAGGCTAGCGGGCCACTCCTACGAGCAGTACTTC
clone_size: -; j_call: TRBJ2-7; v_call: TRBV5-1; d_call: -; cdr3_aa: CASSSPGSYEQYF; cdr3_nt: TGCGCCAGCAGCTCTCCAGGCTCCTACGAGCAGTACTTC
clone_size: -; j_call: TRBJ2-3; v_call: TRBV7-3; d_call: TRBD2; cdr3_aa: CASSLRPSGGGTDTQYF; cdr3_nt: TGTGCCAGCAGCTTAAGGCCCAGCGGGGGGGGCACAGATACGCAGTATTTT
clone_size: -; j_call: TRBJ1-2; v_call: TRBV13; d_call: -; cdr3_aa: CACSWDRFGYTF; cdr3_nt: TGTGCCTGCAGCTGGGACCGCTTTGGCTACACCTTC
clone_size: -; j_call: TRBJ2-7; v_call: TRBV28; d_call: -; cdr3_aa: CASSLGGAWEQYF; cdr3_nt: TGTGCCAGCAGTTTAGGGGGGGCTTGGGAGCAGTACTTC
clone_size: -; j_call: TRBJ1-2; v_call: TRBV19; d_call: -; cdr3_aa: CASKIDRPYGYTF; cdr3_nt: TGTGCCAGTAAGATCGACAGGCCCTATGGCTACACCTTC